These T cell receptor beta chains were read from a single sample in a study of blood T cell repertoires in COVID-19. Sequenced by immunoSEQ multiplex PCR; TCRdb stores in-frame clones only, minus some. The table lists about 120,000 clones, roughly 80% of them singletons, with 8% to 13% in the top ten. Input material: peripheral blood. The receptors come from a human donor in a cohort sampled during active COVID-19. Each CDR3 is given without its conserved first and last residue. Some rows mark clone size as missing; the rest say once, few, many or name a class of expanded clone.

V,size,J,length,CDR3
TRBV7-8,NA,TRBJ1-1,13,ASSLSSLLNTEAF
TRBV3-1/TRBV3-2,NA,TRBJ1-2,11,ASSPTQYYGYT
TRBV19,once,TRBJ2-1,12,ASSIGQGGDEQF
TRBV9,once,TRBJ1-1,15,ASSDQIRQGMNTEAF
TRBV2,few,TRBJ2-3,16,ASTRQGIFLRVTDTQY
TRBV7-9,NA,TRBJ2-7,13,ASSLMTGSAYEQY
TRBV4-1,NA,TRBJ2-1,13,ASSQDTILNNEQF
TRBV5-6,NA,TRBJ1-5,11,ASSSARTSSQH
TRBV25-1,NA,TRBJ1-4,14,ASSDSTGGTGEKLF
TRBV5-6,few,TRBJ2-3,13,ASSSNRGRRDTQY
TRBV10-3,NA,TRBJ2-1,10,AISDRQGEQF
TRBV3-1/TRBV3-2,NA,TRBJ1-5,13,ASSQGIGGNQPQH
TRBV7-8,NA,TRBJ2-2,16,ASSSGLAGLSNTGELF
TRBV2,NA,TRBJ2-5,11,NTAPTRQETQY
TRBV9,NA,TRBJ2-2,17,ASSAQTPSGGGNTGELF
TRBV11-3,NA,TRBJ2-7,12,ASSFAGASYEQY
TRBV7-2,NA,TRBJ2-2,13,ASSRDVTNTGELF
TRBV18,NA,TRBJ1-1,12,ASSRGQGYTEAF
TRBV5-1,NA,TRBJ1-1,11,ASSNQGGTEAF
TRBV6-2/TRBV6-3,few,TRBJ1-5,10,ASSQQGHGQH
TRBV7-2,NA,TRBJ2-7,12,ASSMGTGKYEQY
TRBV7-2,NA,TRBJ2-1,12,ASSLRSSGGFQF
TRBV7-2,NA,TRBJ2-2,11,ASSRLSGGELF
TRBV19,NA,TRBJ2-7,12,ASSGLAGTYEQY